Below are 2 T cell receptor beta chains sequenced from a single sample in a study of regulatory T cells in long-lasting Graves disease. Specified time point: newly diagnosed GD, antithyroid drugs for less than 3 months. Scientists built the TCR library using RNA that was extracted from PBMCs. Through Arm-PCR of CDR3 regions and iRepertoire HTBI primers, TCR beta libraries were built. TCRdb reprocessed the multiplex PCR reads via MiXCR and lists one record per CDR3 protein. Counted here are 410,000 or so distinct CDR3 sequences, more than 13% occurring once; the ten biggest clones make up 15% to 20%. These sequences were also reported in another study, on T cells in Graves' hyperthyroidism and ophthalmopathy.

The sequencing used peripheral blood mononuclear cells (PBMCs), collected at new diagnosis, from a patient treated with antithyroid drugs. The receptors here all came from a woman in her thirties with Graves disease.

This clonotype was seen at least ten times. The chain couples TRBV20-1 to TRBJ2-1; 14 nucleotides agree with TRBD2. The CDR3 is made up of 14 amino acids. CDR1 and CDR2 (germline): DFQATT, SNEGSKA (reference sequence). V was clipped by 5 bases and J by 7 bases; unmatched bases: 4. CDR3 sequence: CSARTSGRFNEQFF. In DNA, the CDR3 is TGCAGTGCTCGGACTAGCGGGAGGTTTAATGAGCAGTTCTTC.

This clonotype was seen many times. The chain couples TRBV7-9 to TRBJ2-5; D unclear. Germline V gene data show CDR1 as SEHNR and CDR2 as FQNEAQ (reference sequence). Trimming took 4 bases from V and 2 from J, leaving 5 bases between them. CDR3 length: 12 amino acids. This CDR3 is CASSSGQETQYF. In DNA form, the CDR3 reads TGTGCCAGCAGCTCCGGGCAAGAGACCCAGTACTTC.